These 12 T cell receptor beta chains came from one sample sequenced in a study of cytomegalovirus exposure and HLA in healthy donors. The PCR contained 60 Vbeta and 13 Jbeta primers. The assay was immunoSEQ multiplex PCR, and TCRdb's table has in-frame clones only and misses some. This table has under 150,000 clones, approximately 86% appearing once. Material for sequencing was PBMCs. Source of these receptors: a boy aged 5-17 years in good health and CMV-seronegative.

This clone appeared a single time. It is likely a read error, because the conserved phenylalanine at the end of the CDR3 is missing. CDR3 bases: TGTGCCAGCAGCAACCGGTCCCCCCGCGGCTATGGCTACACCCTC. As protein: CASSNRSPRGYGYTL. The chain couples TRBV5-6 to TRBJ1-2; D is ambiguous. Trimming shortened V by 4 bases and J by 4 bases, and 17 bases separated the two germline ends. This CDR3 is built from 15 residues. Germline lookup yields CDR1 SGHDT and CDR2 YYEEEE.

This chain joins TRBV4-3 and TRBJ1-2; D gene uncertain. The CDR3 has 16 residues. V was shortened by 1 base and J by 7 bases, with 19 bases between the two germline ends. Germline assignment: CDR1 LGHNA and CDR2 YSLEER. This CDR3 reads CASSQVGVAVGGGYTF. In nucleotides, the CDR3 is TGCGCCAGCAGCCAAGTCGGGGTTGCGGTAGGAGGTGGCTACACCTTC.

The chain uses TRBV27 and TRBJ1-2, with 8 positions matching TRBD1. Germline assignment: CDR1 MNHEY and CDR2 SMNVEV (reference sequence). V dropped 4 bases and J dropped 2; count of bases not matched to a gene: 9. This CDR3 contains 16 residues. CDR3: CASSSEGQGANYGYTF. CDR3 nucleotide sequence: TGTGCCAGCAGTTCCGAAGGACAGGGAGCCAACTATGGCTACACCTTC.

This sequence joins TRBV6-6 and TRBJ2-7; weak D call: TRBD1 (7 bases). Germline loops: CDR1 MNHNY, CDR2 SVGAGI (reference sequence). CDR3 size: 15 residues. Trimming removed 4 bases from V and 0 bases from J, with 13 bases in between. For the CDR3, the DNA is TGTGCCAGCAGTTCGAGCAGGGGGGACTCCTACGAGCAGTACTTC. It yields the protein CASSSSRGDSYEQYF.

This chain links TRBV5-6 with TRBJ1-2, with D possibly matching TRBD1 (5 bases). CDR1 is SGHDT, CDR2 YYEEEE, per germline. CDR3 length equals 13 residues. Trimming stripped 0 bases from V and 3 bases from J, with 6 bases between. The CDR3 spells CASSLAGDYGYTF. The CDR3 bases are TGTGCCAGCAGCTTGGCGGGGGACTATGGCTACACCTTC.

This chain connects TRBV5-5 to TRBJ1-6; tentative D call: TRBD1 (5 bases). The V and J ends lost 4 bases and 7 bases respectively, with 9 bases between them. Germline V lookup: CDR1 SGHKS, CDR2 YYEKEE (reference sequence). The CDR3 totals 13 residues. The CDR3 is CASSINRNSPLHF. In DNA form, the CDR3 reads TGTGCCAGCAGCATAAACAGGAATTCACCCCTCCACTTT. Using reference TRBV5-5 and TRBJ1-6 for the parts outside the CDR3, the full variable domain is DAGVTQSPTHLIKTRGQQVTLRCSPISGHKSVSWYQQVLGQGPQFIFQYYEKEERGRGNFPDRFSARQFPNYSSELNVNALLLGDSALYLCASSINRNSPLHFGNGTRLTVT.

The gene calls are TRBV27 and TRBJ2-1; 7 positions agree with TRBD2. The CDR3 contains 18 residues. The V gene end was trimmed by 2 bases and the J gene end by 0 bases; junction bases not matched to a gene: 10. The germline V gene encodes CDR1 MNHEY and CDR2 SMNVEV (reference sequence). The CDR3 nucleotides are TGTGCCAGCAGTTTAGAGCAGCTTGGCGGGAGCTCCTACAATGAGCAGTTCTTC. Its translation: CASSLEQLGGSSYNEQFF.

This chain links TRBV29-1 with TRBJ2-5; tentative D call: TRBD2 (6 bases). Germline CDR1 is SQVTM and CDR2 is ANQGSEA. V was pared by 7 bases and J by 3 bases, with 12 bases between. This CDR3 comprises 12 residues. CDR3 DNA sequence: TGCAGCGCGACTAGGACGGAAGAGACCCAGTACTTC. This codes for CSATRTEETQYF.

V usage is TRBV5-4 and J usage is TRBJ2-5; D perhaps matches TRBD1 (7 bases). The CDR3 consists of 14 residues. Germline assignment: CDR1 SGHNT and CDR2 YYREEE (reference sequence). The ends were cut back, 4 bases at V and 7 bases at J, with 17 bases in the middle. The CDR3 nucleotides are TGTGCCAGCAGCCAAGTGGAGGGGGCAGGGACCCAGTACTTC. It codes for CASSQVEGAGTQYF.

The J gene is TRBJ2-6, the V gene TRBV7-3; the D gene is possibly TRBD1 (6 bases). V was shortened by 1 base and J by 4 bases, with 11 bases between the two germline ends. From germline, CDR1 is SGHTA and CDR2 FQGTGA. This CDR3 has 16 residues. The CDR3 DNA sequence: TGTGCCAGCAGCTTAAGTGCAGGGGCAGGGGCCAACGTCCTGACTTTC. Amino acid sequence: CASSLSAGAGANVLTF.

The CDR3 reads CASSQVRGDTEAFF. The CDR3 coding sequence is TGTGCCAGCAGCCAAGTCAGGGGAGACACTGAAGCTTTCTTT. The chain joins TRBV4-2 to TRBJ1-1; possibly TRBD1 for D (6 bases). V lost 1 base and J 3 bases, leaving 9 bases between the germline ends. The germline V gene has CDR1 LGHNA and CDR2 YNFKEQ. This CDR3 region has 14 residues.

Regarding this clone: At the DNA level, this CDR3 is encoded by other sequences in the same sample as well. This chain joins TRBV20-1 and TRBJ2-1; D is possibly TRBD1 (6 bases). The length of the CDR3 is 11 residues. Trimming took 6 bases from V and 5 from J, leaving 8 bases between them. Per the germline V gene, CDR1 is DFQATT and CDR2 is SNEGSKA (reference sequence). CDR3 coding DNA: TGCAGTGCAAGGACAGACAATGAGCAGTTCTTC. This encodes CSARTDNEQFF.